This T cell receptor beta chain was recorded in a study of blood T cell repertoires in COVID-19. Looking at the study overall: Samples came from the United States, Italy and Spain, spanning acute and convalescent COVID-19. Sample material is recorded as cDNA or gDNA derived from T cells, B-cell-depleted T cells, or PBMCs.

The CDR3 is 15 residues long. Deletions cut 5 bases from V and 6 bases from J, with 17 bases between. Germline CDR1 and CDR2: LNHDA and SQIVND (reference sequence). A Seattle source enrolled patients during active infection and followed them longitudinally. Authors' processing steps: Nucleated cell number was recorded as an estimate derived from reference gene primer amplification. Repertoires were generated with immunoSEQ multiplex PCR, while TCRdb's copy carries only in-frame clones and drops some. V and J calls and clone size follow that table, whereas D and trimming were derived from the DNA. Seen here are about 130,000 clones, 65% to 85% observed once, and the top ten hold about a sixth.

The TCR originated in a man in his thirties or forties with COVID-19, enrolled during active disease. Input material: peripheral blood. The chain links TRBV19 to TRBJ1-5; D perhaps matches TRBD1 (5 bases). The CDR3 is CASSPSRQGGQPQHF. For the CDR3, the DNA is TGTGCCAGTAGTCCCTCCAGGCAGGGCGGTCAGCCCCAGCATTTT.